This T cell receptor (beta chain) was sequenced for a study of blood T cells in healthy people across ages. Whole-study findings and limits: Estimates of total diversity, which came from one million sequenced T cells, were considered to be underestimates. With naive T cell percentage, TCR beta diversity showed a strong correlation. While age rose, TCR beta diversity per million T cells dropped in a roughly linear way.

As concerns this clonotype: Its antigen is currently unknown. A read error may produce the germline difference seen at one junction end.

The CDR3 contains 14 residues. CDR1 and CDR2 from the germline V gene are ENHRY and SYGVKD. Primers used in a second PCR of about 6 to 11 cycles were a sample-barcoded 5' primer and a J-beta primer mix. Every cDNA molecule bore a tag from a template-switch adaptor containing 12 random nucleotides. TCRdb fed the 5' RACE reads into MiXCR, producing one record per CDR3 protein. This table holds about 1 million distinct CDR3 sequences, 40% to 55% found once. The receptor comes from a woman in her fifties or sixties in good health. The sequencing sample was made of blood. The J gene is TRBJ2-7, the V gene TRBV10-3; D perhaps matches TRBD1 (6 bases). The CDR3 loop reads CATSEAAGVYEQYF. Here the CDR3 DNA reads TGTGCCACCAGTGAGGCGGCAGGGGTCTACGAGCAGTACTTC.